This T cell receptor (beta chain) was sequenced in a study of vaccination and CD4 T cells after COVID-19. Treatment in this sample: approximately 11-day PBMC culture with coronavirus spike peptide pools or control peptides (ViraFEST assay). Regarding this clonotype: Antigen: not known.

Germline CDR1 is SGHKS and CDR2 is YYEKEE (reference sequence). Germline trimming cut 3 bases from V and 5 bases from J; bases unmatched to any gene: 4. The CDR3 runs to 13 residues. The Oncomine TCR Beta short-read assay sequenced DNA from cultured CD4+ T cells. TCRdb used MiXCR to reprocess the PCR reads, holding one entry per CDR3 protein. The sample carries about 22,000 distinct CDR3 sequences, around 68% recorded once. The source material was CD4+ T cells from blood, cultured in vitro, sampled before SARS-CoV-2 vaccination. The receptor's source is a human donor who received a COVID-19 vaccine. The gene calls are TRBV5-5 and TRBJ1-2; 7 nucleotides line up with TRBD1. CDR3: CASSSQTGYGYTF. CDR3 DNA: TGTGCCAGCAGCTCCCAGACAGGGTATGGCTACACCTTC.